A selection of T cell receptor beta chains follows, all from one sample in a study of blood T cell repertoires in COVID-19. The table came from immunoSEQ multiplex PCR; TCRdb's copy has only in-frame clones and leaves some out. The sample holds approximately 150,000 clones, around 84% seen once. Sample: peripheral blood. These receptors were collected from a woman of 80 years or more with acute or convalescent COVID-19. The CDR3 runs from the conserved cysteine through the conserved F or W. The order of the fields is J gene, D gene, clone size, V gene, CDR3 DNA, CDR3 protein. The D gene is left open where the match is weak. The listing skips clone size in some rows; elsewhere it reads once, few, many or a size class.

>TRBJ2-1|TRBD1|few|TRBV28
TGTGCCAGCAGTGGGACAGGGGGCATCAATGAGCAGTTCTTC
CASSGTGGINEQFF
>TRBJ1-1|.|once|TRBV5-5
TGTGCCAGCAGCTTCCTTGTCGGAGGAACTGAAGCTTTCTTT
CASSFLVGGTEAFF
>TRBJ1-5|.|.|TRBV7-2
TGTGCCAGCAGCGGCCCAGACGGGGTGGATAGCAATCAGCCCCAGCATTTT
CASSGPDGVDSNQPQHF
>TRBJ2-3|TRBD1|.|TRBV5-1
TGCGCCAGCAGCTTGGCCAGGGCAGGGGGCGATTACACAGATACGCAGTATTTT
CASSLARAGGDYTDTQYF
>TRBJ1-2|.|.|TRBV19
TGTGCCAGTAGTATTTCCAGGAACTATGGCTACACCTTC
CASSISRNYGYTF
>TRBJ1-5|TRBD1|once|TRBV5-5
TGTGCCAGCAGTTCCGGGACAGGCAATCAGCCCCAGCATTTT
CASSSGTGNQPQHF
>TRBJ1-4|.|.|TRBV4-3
TGCGCCAGCAGCCTAAGGAGGATCCTCGCAACTAATGAAAAACTGTTTTTT
CASSLRRILATNEKLFF
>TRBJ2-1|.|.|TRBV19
TGTGCCAGTAGTATAGAACTAAGCTCCTACAATGAGCAGTTCTTC
CASSIELSSYNEQFF
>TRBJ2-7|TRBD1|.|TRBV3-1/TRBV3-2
TGTGCCAGCAGCCAGGGGACAGTCTCCTACGAGCAGTACTTC
CASSQGTVSYEQYF
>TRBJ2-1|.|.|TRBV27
TGTGCCAGCAGTTTCCAAAGGACTCGCACCTACAATGAGCAGTTCTTC
CASSFQRTRTYNEQFF
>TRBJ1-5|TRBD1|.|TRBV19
TGTGCCAGTACCGCCATGGACGGAGGGGGCCAGCCCCAGCATTTT
CASTAMDGGGQPQHF
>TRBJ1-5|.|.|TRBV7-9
TGTGCCAGCAGCGCGAGCCAGGGGATTAGTCGCAATCAGCCCCAGCATTTT
CASSASQGISRNQPQHF
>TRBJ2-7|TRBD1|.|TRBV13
TGTGCCAGCAGCTCGGGACAGGGGGCCGGGTTGGAGCAGTACTTC
CASSSGQGAGLEQYF
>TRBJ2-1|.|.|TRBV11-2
TGTGCCAGCAGCTTAGGGACAGACGGCTACAATGAGCAGTTCTTC
CASSLGTDGYNEQFF
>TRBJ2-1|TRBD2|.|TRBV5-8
TGTGCCAGCAGCTTGGCCGGGACTAGCGGGACATACAATGAGCAGTTCTTC
CASSLAGTSGTYNEQFF
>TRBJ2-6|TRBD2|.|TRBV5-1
TGCGCCAGCAGCTTGGAGGCAGGCGGGAGGATCGCTGGGGCCAACGTCCTGACTTTC
CASSLEAGGRIAGANVLTF
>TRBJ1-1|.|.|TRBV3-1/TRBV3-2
TGTGCCAGCAGCCAAGCCCCGTCTGAAGCTTTCTTT
CASSQAPSEAFF
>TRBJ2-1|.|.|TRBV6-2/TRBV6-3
TGTGCCAGCAGTCGCTGGGGGGAGTCCTACAATGAGCAGTTCTTC
CASSRWGESYNEQFF
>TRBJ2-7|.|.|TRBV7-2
TGTGCCAGCAGCCCCATGTCTAGTTCCCACGAGCAGTACTTC
CASSPMSSSHEQYF
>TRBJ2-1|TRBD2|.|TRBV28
TGTGCCAGCAGTTCGCAAGCGGGAGGTAACTACAATGAGCAGTTCTTC
CASSSQAGGNYNEQFF
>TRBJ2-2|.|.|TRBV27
TGTGCCAGCAGTTTATCGAGACAGCTCAACACCGGGGAGCTGTTTTTT
CASSLSRQLNTGELFF
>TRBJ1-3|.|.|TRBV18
TGTGCCAGCTCACCAGACGCGGCCTCTGGAAACACCATATATTTT
CASSPDAASGNTIYF
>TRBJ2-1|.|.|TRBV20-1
TGCAGTGCTGCCCGGGGTGAGCAGTTCTTC
CSAARGEQFF
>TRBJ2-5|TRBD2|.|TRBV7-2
TGTGCCAGCAGCTTCCGACGCGGGGGACAAGAGACCCAGTACTTC
CASSFRRGGQETQYF
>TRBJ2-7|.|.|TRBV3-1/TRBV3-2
TGTGCCAGCAGCCAAGTGGACAGCTACGAGCAGTACTTC
CASSQVDSYEQYF
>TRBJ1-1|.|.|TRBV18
TGTGCCAGCTCACCACTAACAGGCCTGAACACTGAAGCTTTCTTT
CASSPLTGLNTEAFF
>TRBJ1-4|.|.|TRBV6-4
TGTGCCAGCAGCTGGACTTTCGAAGCTGAAAAACTGTTTTTT
CASSWTFEAEKLFF
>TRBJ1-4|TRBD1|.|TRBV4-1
TGCGCCAGCAGCCTACCGGGACAGGTCGGTGAAAAACTGTTTTTT
CASSLPGQVGEKLFF
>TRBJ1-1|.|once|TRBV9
TGTGCCAGCAGCGTAGATCAGAACACTGAAGCTTTCTTT
CASSVDQNTEAFF
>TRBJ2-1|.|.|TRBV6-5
TGTGCCAGCAGTTACTCGCCCGGGAGAAGGACGGGTGAGCAGTTCTTC
CASSYSPGRRTGEQFF
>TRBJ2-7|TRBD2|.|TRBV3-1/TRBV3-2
TGTGCCAGCAGCCTTAGCGGGGGGACCTACGAGCAGTACTTC
CASSLSGGTYEQYF
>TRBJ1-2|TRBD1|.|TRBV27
TGTGCCAGCAAGGACAGGGGGTCATATGGCTACACCTTC
CASKDRGSYGYTF